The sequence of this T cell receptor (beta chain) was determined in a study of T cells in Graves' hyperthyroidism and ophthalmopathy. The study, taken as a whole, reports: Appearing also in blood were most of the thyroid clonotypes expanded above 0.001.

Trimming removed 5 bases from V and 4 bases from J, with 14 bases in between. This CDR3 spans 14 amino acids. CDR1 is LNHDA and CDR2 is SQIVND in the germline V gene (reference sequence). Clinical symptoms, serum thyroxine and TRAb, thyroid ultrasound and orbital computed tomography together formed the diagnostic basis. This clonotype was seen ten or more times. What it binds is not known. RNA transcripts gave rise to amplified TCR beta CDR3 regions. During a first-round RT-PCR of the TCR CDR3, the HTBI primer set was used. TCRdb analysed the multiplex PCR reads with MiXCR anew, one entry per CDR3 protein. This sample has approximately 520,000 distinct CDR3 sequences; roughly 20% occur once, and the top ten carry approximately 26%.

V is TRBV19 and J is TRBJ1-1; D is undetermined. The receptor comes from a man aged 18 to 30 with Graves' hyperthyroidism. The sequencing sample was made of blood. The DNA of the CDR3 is TGTGCCAGTAGTTTATCCCTGAGGATCACTGAAGCTTTCTTT. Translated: CASSLSLRITEAFF.